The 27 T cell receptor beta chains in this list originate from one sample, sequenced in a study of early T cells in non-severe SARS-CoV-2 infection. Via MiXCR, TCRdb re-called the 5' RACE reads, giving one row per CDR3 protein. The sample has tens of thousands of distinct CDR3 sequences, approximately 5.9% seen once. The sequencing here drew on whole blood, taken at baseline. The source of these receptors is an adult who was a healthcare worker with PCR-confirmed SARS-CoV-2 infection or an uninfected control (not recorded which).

The CDR3 protein is CAWSRGSGGRRSYNEQFF. The CDR3 coding sequence is TGTGCCTGGAGTCGAGGTAGCGGGGGCCGTCGCTCCTACAATGAGCAGTTCTTC. The chain uses TRBV30 and TRBJ2-1, with 9 bases fitting TRBD2. CDR3 size: 18 residues. In germline, CDR1 is GTSNPN, CDR2 SVGIG (reference sequence). V was clipped by 2 bases and J by 0 bases; unmatched bases: 11.

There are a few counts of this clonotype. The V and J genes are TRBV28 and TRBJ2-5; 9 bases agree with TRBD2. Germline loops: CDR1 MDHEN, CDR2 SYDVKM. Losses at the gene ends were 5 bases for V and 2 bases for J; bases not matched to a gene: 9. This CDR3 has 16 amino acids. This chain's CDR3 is CASSPSGRGGQETQYF. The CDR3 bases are TGTGCCAGCAGTCCCTCCGGGCGGGGGGGGCAAGAGACCCAGTACTTC.

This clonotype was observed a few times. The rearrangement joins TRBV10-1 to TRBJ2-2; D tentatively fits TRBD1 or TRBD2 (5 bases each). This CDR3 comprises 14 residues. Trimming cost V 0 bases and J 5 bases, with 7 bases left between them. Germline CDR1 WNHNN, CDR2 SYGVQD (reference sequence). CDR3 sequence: CASSESGETGELFF. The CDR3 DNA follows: TGCGCCAGCAGTGAGTCGGGGGAAACCGGGGAGCTGTTTTTT.

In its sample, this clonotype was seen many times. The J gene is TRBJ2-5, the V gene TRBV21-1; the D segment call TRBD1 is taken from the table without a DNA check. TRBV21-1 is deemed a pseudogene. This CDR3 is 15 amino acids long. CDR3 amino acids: CASSNGDPPLETQYF. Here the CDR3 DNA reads TGTGCCAGCAGCAATGGGGACCCCCCTTTGGAGACCCAGTACTTC.

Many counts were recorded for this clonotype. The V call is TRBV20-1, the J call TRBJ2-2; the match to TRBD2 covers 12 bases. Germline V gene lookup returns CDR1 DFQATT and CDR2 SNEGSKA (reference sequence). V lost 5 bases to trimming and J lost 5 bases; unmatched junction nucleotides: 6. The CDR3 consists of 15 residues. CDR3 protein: CSAPGLAGTTGELFF. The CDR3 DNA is TGCAGTGCTCCCGGACTAGCGGGGACGACCGGGGAGCTGTTTTTT.

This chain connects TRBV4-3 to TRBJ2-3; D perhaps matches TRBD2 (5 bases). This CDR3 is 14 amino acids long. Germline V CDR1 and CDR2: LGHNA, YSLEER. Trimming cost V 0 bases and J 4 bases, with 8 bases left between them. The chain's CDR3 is CASSQERVADTQYF. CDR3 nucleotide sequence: TGCGCCAGCAGCCAAGAGAGGGTGGCAGATACGCAGTATTTT.

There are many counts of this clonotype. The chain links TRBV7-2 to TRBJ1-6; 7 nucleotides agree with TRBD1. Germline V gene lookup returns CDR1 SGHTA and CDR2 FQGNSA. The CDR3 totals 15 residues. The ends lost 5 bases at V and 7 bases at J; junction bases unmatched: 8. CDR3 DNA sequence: TGTGCCAGCAGCCTGACCCGGGACAGAAATTCACCCCTCCACTTT. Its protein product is CASSLTRDRNSPLHF.

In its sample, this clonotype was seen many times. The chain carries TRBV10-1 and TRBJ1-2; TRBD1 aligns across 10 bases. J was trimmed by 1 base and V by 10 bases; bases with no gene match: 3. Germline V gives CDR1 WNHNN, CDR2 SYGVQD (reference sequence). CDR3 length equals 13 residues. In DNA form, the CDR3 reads TGCGCCATCGGGACAGGGGATAACTATGGCTACACCTTC. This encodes CAIGTGDNYGYTF.

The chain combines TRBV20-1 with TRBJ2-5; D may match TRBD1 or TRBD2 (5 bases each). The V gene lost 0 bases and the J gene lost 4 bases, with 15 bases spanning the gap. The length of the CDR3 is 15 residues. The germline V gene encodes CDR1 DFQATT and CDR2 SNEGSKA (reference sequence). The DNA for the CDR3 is TGCAGTGCTAGAGATCTTGGGGGAAGCGGAGAGACCCAGTACTTC. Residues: CSARDLGGSGETQYF.

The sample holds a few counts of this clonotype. CDR3 residues: CASRDGTSGYQPQHF. DNA of the CDR3: TGTGCCAGCAGGGACGGGACGTCGGGATACCAGCCCCAGCATTTT. The chain is built from TRBV6-6 and TRBJ1-5; D may be TRBD1 (5 bases). This CDR3 has 15 amino acids. CDR1 and CDR2 from the germline V gene are MNHNY and SVGAGI (reference sequence). The ends were cut back, 6 bases at V and 7 bases at J, with 19 bases in the middle.

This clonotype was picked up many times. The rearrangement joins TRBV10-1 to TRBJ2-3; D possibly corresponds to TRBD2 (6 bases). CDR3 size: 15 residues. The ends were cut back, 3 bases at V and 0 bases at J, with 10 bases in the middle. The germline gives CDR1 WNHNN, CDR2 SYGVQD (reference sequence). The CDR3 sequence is CASSESRGSTDTQYF. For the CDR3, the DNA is TGCGCCAGCAGTGAATCACGGGGGAGCACAGATACGCAGTATTTT.

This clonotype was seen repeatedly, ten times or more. CDR3 loop: CASSPMTSGGLYNEQFF. In nucleotides, the CDR3 is TGTGCCAGCAGTCCGATGACTAGCGGGGGCCTCTACAATGAGCAGTTCTTC. The chain uses TRBV6-2 or TRBV6-3 and TRBJ2-1; TRBD2 aligns across 12 bases. Unmatched junction bases numbered 8, after V lost 5 bases and J lost 3 bases. Per the germline V gene, CDR1 is MNHEY and CDR2 is SVGEGT. The CDR3 contains 17 residues.

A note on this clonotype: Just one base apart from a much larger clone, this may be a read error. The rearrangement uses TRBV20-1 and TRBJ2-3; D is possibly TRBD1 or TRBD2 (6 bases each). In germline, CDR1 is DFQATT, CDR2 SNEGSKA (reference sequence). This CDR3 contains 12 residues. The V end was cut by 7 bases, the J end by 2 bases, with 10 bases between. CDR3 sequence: CSERGHTDTQYF. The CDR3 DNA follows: TGCAGTGAACGGGGGCACACAGATACGCAGTATTTT.

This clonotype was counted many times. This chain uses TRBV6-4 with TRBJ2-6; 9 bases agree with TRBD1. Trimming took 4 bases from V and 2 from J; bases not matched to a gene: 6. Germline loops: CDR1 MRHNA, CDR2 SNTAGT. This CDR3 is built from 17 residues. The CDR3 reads CASSGGQGITGANVLTF. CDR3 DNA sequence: TGTGCCAGCAGTGGAGGACAGGGGATCACTGGGGCCAACGTCCTGACTTTC.

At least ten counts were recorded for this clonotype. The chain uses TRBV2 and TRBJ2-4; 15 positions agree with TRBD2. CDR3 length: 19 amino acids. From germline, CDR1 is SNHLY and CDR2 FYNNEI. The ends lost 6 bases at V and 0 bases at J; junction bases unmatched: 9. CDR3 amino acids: CASRFGLAGGLLAKNIQYF. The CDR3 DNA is TGTGCCAGCAGATTCGGACTAGCGGGGGGGTTACTAGCCAAAAACATTCAGTACTTC.

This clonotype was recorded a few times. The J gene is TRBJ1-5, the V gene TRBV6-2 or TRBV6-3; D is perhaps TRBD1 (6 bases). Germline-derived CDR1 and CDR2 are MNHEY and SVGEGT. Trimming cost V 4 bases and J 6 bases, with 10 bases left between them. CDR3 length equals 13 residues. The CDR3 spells CASSWGGGQPQHF. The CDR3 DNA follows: TGTGCCAGCAGTTGGGGGGGCGGTCAGCCCCAGCATTTT.

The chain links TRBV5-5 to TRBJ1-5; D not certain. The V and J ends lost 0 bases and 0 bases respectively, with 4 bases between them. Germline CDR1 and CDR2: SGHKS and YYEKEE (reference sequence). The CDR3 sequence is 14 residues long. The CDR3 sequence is CASSLVDSNQPQHF. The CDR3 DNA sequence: TGTGCCAGCAGCTTGGTAGATAGCAATCAGCCCCAGCATTTT.

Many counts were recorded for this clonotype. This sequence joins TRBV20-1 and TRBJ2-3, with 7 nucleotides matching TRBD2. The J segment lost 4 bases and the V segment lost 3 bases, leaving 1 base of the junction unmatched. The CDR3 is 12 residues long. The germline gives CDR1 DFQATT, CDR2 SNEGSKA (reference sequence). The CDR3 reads CSASGRADTQYF. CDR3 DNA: TGCAGTGCTAGTGGGAGGGCAGATACGCAGTATTTT.

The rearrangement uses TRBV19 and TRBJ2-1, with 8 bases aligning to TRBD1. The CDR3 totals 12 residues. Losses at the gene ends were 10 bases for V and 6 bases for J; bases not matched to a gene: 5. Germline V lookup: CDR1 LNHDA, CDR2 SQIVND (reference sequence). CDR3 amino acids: CATLTGGNEQFF. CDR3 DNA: TGTGCCACTTTAACAGGGGGCAATGAGCAGTTCTTC.

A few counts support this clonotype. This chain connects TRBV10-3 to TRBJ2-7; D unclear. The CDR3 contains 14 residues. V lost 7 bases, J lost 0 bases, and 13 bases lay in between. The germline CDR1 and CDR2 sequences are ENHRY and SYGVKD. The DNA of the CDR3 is TGTGCCATCATGCGCGCCCCGAGCTCCTACGAGCAGTACTTC. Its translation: CAIMRAPSSYEQYF.

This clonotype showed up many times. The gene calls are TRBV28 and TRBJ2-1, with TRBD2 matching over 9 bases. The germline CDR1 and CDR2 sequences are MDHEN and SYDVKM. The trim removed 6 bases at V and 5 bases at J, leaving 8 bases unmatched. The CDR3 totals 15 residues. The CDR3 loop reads CASSPWRGGHNEQFF. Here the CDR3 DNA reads TGTGCCAGCAGCCCGTGGCGGGGGGGCCACAATGAGCAGTTCTTC. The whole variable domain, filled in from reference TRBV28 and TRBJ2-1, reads DVKVTQSSRYLVKRTGEKVFLECVQDMDHENMFWYRQDPGLGLRLIYFSYDVKMKEKGDIPEGYSVSREKKERFSLILESASTNQTSMYLCASSPWRGGHNEQFFGPGTRLTVL.

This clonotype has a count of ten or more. CDR3 sequence (DNA): TGTGCCAGCAGCTTCCCATGGGACAGATCGGCCACCGGGGAGCTGTTTTTT. It codes for CASSFPWDRSATGELFF. The V call is TRBV11-2, the J call TRBJ2-2, with 7 nucleotides matching TRBD1. Germline lookup yields CDR1 SGHAT and CDR2 FQNNGV. J was trimmed by 4 bases and V by 3 bases; bases with no gene match: 11. This CDR3 region has 17 residues.

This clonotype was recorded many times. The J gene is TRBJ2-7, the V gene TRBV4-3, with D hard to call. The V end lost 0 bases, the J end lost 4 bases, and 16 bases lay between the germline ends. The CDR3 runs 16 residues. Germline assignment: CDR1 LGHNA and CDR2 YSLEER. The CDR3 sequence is CASSQDTRLERYEQYF. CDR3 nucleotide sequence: TGCGCCAGCAGCCAAGATACCCGCCTAGAACGGTACGAGCAGTACTTC.

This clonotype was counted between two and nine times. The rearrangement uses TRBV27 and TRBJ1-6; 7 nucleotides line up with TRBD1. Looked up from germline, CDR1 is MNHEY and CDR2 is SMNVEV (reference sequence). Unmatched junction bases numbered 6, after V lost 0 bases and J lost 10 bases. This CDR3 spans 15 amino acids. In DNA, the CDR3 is TGTGCCAGCAGTTTATCCTCAGGGGGTTGGTCACCCCTCCACTTT. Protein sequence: CASSLSSGGWSPLHF.

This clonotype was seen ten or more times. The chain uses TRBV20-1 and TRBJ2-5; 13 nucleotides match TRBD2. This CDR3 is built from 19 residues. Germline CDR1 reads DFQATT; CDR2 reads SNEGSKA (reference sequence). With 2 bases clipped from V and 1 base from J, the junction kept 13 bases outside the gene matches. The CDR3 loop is CSARPQRLAGGPLQETQYF. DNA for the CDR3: TGCAGTGCTAGACCACAAAGACTAGCGGGGGGCCCCCTCCAAGAGACCCAGTACTTC.

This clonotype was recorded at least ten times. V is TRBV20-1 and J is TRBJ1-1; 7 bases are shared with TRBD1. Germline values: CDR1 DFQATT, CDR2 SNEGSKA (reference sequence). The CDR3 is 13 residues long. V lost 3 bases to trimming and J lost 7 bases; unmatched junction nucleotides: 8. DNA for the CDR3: TGCAGTGCTAGGGAGGGGGCGCGCTATGAAGCTTTCTTT. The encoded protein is CSAREGARYEAFF.

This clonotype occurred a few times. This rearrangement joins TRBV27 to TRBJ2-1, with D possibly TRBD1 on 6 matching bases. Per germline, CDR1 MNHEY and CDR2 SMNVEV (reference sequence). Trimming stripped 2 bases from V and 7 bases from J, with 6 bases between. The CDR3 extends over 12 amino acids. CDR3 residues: CASSLGTNEQFF. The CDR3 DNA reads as TGTGCCAGCAGTTTAGGGACAAATGAGCAGTTCTTC.